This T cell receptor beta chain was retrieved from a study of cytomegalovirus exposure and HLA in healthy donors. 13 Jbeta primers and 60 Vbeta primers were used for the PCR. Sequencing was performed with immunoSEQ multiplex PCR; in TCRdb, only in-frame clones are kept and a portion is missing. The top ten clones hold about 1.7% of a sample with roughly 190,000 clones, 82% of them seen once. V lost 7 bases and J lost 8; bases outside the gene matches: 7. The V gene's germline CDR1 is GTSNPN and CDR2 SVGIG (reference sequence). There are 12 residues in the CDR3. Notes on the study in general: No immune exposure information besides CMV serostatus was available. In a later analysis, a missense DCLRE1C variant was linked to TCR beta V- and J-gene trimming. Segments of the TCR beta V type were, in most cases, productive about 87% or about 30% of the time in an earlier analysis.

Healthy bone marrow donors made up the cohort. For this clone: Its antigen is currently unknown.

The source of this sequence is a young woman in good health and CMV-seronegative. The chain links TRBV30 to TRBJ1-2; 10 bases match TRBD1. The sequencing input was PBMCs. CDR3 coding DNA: TGTGCCTCGGACAGGGGGTATGGGGGCTACACCTTC. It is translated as CASDRGYGGYTF.